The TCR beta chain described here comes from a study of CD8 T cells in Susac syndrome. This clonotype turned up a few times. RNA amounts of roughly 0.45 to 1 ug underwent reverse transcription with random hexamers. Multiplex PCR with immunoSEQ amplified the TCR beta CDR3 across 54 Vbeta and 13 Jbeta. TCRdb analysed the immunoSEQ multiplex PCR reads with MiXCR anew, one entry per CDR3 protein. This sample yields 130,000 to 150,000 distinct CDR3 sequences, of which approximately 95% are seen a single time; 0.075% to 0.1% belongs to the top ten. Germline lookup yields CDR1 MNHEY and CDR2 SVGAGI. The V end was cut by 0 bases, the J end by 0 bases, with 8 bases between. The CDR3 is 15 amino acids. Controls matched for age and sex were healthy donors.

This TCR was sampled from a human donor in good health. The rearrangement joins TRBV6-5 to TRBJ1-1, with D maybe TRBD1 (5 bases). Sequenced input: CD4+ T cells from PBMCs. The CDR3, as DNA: TGTGCCAGCAGTTACTCGGGGACGGTGAACACTGAAGCTTTCTTT. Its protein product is CASSYSGTVNTEAFF.